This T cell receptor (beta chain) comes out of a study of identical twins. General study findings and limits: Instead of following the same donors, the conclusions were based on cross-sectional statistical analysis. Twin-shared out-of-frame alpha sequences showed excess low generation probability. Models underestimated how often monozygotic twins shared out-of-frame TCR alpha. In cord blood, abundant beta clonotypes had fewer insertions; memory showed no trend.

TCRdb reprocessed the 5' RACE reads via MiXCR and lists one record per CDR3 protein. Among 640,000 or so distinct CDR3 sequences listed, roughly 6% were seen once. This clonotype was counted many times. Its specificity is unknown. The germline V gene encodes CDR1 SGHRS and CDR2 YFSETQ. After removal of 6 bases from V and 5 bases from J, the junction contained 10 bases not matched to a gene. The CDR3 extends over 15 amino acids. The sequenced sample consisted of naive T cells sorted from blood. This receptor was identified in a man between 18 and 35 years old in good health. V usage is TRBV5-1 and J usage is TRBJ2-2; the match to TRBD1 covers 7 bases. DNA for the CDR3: TGCGCCAGCACCTCCGACAGGGCCATAACCGGGGAGCTGTTTTTT. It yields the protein CASTSDRAITGELFF.